This T cell receptor beta chain was recovered during a study of PD-L1 blockade in urothelial cancer (dated by TCRdb to 2016 to 2017). Notes on the research overall: Therapy was started in the mid-2010s for all patients, and atezolizumab 1,200 mg was administered intravenously every 3 weeks. Blood samples yielded a median of roughly 150,000 T cells and roughly 83,000 unique TCRs, with median clonality roughly 0.084. Durable clinical benefit meant progression-free survival longer than 6 months, and TCR features were also tested against progression-free and overall survival. Twenty-nine patients had pretreatment blood TCR-seq, about 25 had at least one posttreatment blood collection, and about 25 had tumor TCR-seq. About 85% of the 29 patients were identified as males with urothelial cancer of bladder origin, and a prior smoking history was reported by 18 of 29 patients. Blood samples were analyzed 3 weeks after the start of treatment (second dose) and 6 weeks after the start of treatment. Fewer than ten patients achieved durable clinical benefit and some 21 did not. In the same patients, whole exome sequencing and RNA sequencing of pretreatment tumors were performed in addition to TCR sequencing. The study, an exploratory multi-omic analysis, examined somatic, immune and clinical correlates of response to PD-L1 blockade with atezolizumab in urothelial cancer. Pretreatment tumor samples, along with matched peripheral blood serially collected before and after atezolizumab treatment, were subjected to TCR sequencing. An ECOG performance status of 0 or 1 was recorded for the patients, and 0 to 3 prior chemotherapy regimens had been received by the patients. What the work shows at the level of the full study, not this receptor alone: Improved progression-free and overall survival was associated with having pretreatment peripheral blood TCR clonality below the median. Because of the small sample size (n ≈ 30) and the many exploratory analyses performed, the results are intended to be regarded as hypothesis-generating. Patients with durable benefit showed greater expansion of tumor-associated TCR clones in peripheral blood 3 weeks after starting treatment (n of about 20, p = 0.022).

Based on the germline V gene (reference sequence), the CDR1 and CDR2 sequences are MNHNY and SVGAGI. There are 15 amino acids in the CDR3, from cysteine to phenylalanine inclusive. Kept here is only the CDR3 DNA, which spans 45 bases and is read in frame from base 1. V and J are truncated by 7 bases and 7 bases respectively, leaving an intervening sequence of 19 bases. Synthetic TCR analog templates were spiked into each PCR so that absolute template abundance could be estimated from read counts. Using the immunoSEQ assay, TCRbeta CDR3 regions were amplified from genomic DNA with bias-controlled V and J gene primers. Sequencing of rearranged TCRbeta segments was performed at approximately 20X coverage. The authors' analysis ran thus. Clustering was used to correct sequencing errors, and CDR3s were annotated against IMGT to assign V, D and J genes. Out-of-frame and stop-codon sequences were excluded, and only productive TCRbeta rearrangements were used in downstream analyses. Clonality was calculated as one minus the Shannon entropy normalized by the log of the number of unique productive sequences. Fisher's exact test with Benjamini-Hochberg correction, using a cutoff of adjusted p below 0.01, was how clones that differed between time points or between blood and tumor were identified. In its TCRdb copy, this immuneACCESS table keeps in-frame sequences only and misses some clones. Where compared with another copy, unresolved V genes explain less than half of these, and the others have no known cause. The DNA was the basis for D and trimming; V, J and clone size are from that table. This sample is represented by tens of thousands of clones; roughly 81% of them were singletons. Under 7.5% of the sample belongs to the ten largest clones.

The sample's time point, from its label and the paper: pretreatment peripheral blood. The cohort comprised around 30 patients with locally advanced or metastatic urothelial carcinoma treated at Memorial Sloan Kettering on a trial protocol. Peripheral blood mononuclear cells were collected pretreatment and during treatment, with between 1 and 8 total time points per patient. The Qiagen DNeasy Blood extraction kit was used to purify genomic DNA from total PBMCs and tumor samples. PBMCs were collected pretreatment and during treatment, and were isolated and stored as previously described. Turning to this clone: Its antigen specificity is not known. No base qualities exist here, and no much larger clone lies one base off it.

The input for sequencing was PBMCs, taken around atezolizumab (anti-PD-L1) treatment. The chain is made from TRBV6-6 and TRBJ1-4; a tentative D call is TRBD1 (5 bases match). The receptor was derived from a man aged 65 to 85 with urothelial cancer. The CDR3 region reads CASTEPGRGGEKLFF. The bases are TGTGCCAGCACTGAACCGGGAAGGGGAGGTGAAAAACTGTTTTTT.